This is a list of T cell receptor beta chains from one sample in a study of blood T cell repertoires in COVID-19. Measured with immunoSEQ multiplex PCR; TCRdb has only the in-frame clones, and not every one. The repertoire consists of approximately 200,000 clones, with roughly four fifths occurring once and the leading ten covering around 9%. Sequences were obtained from PBMCs or T cells enriched from blood (not recorded which). The receptors originated from a middle-aged man who had recovered from COVID-19. The CDR3 runs from the conserved cysteine through the conserved F or W. D genes are given only for firm matches. Part of the rows lack a size; the others show once, few, many or a class for expanded clones.

J gene: TRBJ2-2
CDR3 length: 11
clone size: -
D gene: -
V gene: TRBV6-6
CDR3 DNA: TGTGCCAGCAGCGTTTCTGGGGAGCTGTTTTTT
CDR3 protein: CASSVSGELFF

J gene: TRBJ2-2
CDR3 length: 17
clone size: -
D gene: -
V gene: TRBV7-2
CDR3 DNA: TGTGCCAGCAGCTTAGAGGGGAACAGGGTATTAGCCGGGGAGCTGTTTTTT
CDR3 protein: CASSLEGNRVLAGELFF

J gene: TRBJ1-5
CDR3 length: 13
clone size: -
D gene: TRBD1
V gene: TRBV12-3/TRBV12-4
CDR3 DNA: TGTGCCAGCGACAGGGGACCCAATCAGCCCCAGCATTTT
CDR3 protein: CASDRGPNQPQHF

J gene: TRBJ2-7
CDR3 length: 21
clone size: few
D gene: TRBD2
V gene: TRBV4-2
CDR3 DNA: TGTGCCAGCAGCCTCAAGGATGAGGTAGCGGGGGGGCAATTAGGCTCCTACGAGCAGTACTTC
CDR3 protein: CASSLKDEVAGGQLGSYEQYF

J gene: TRBJ1-1
CDR3 length: 13
clone size: -
D gene: TRBD1
V gene: TRBV2
CDR3 DNA: TGTGCCAGCAGAGGGACAGGGAACACTGAAGCTTTCTTT
CDR3 protein: CASRGTGNTEAFF

J gene: TRBJ1-2
CDR3 length: 15
clone size: -
D gene: TRBD1
V gene: TRBV5-1
CDR3 DNA: TGCGCCAGCAGCCCGGACGGACAGGCTAACTATGGCTACACCTTC
CDR3 protein: CASSPDGQANYGYTF

J gene: TRBJ2-6
CDR3 length: 15
clone size: -
D gene: -
V gene: TRBV6-5
CDR3 DNA: TGTGCCAGCAGTTACCGCGAGTACGGGGCCAACGTCCTGACTTTC
CDR3 protein: CASSYREYGANVLTF

J gene: TRBJ2-5
CDR3 length: 15
clone size: -
D gene: TRBD2
V gene: TRBV7-9
CDR3 DNA: TGTGCCAGCAGCTTCCCGGGACTAGCGGGTGAGACCCAGTACTTC
CDR3 protein: CASSFPGLAGETQYF

J gene: TRBJ2-2
CDR3 length: 16
clone size: -
D gene: TRBD1
V gene: TRBV9
CDR3 DNA: TGTGCCAGCAGCGTGGAGACAGGGGGGAACACCGGGGAGCTGTTTTTT
CDR3 protein: CASSVETGGNTGELFF

J gene: TRBJ1-5
CDR3 length: 15
clone size: once
D gene: -
V gene: TRBV9
CDR3 DNA: TGTGCCAGCAGCGTAGACGGGGGTGTTCGACAGCCCCAGCATTTT
CDR3 protein: CASSVDGGVRQPQHF

J gene: TRBJ1-3
CDR3 length: 13
clone size: -
D gene: TRBD1
V gene: TRBV7-2
CDR3 DNA: TGTGCCAGCAGCCCAGGGGGGAGAAACACCATATATTTT
CDR3 protein: CASSPGGRNTIYF

J gene: TRBJ1-6
CDR3 length: 15
clone size: few
D gene: -
V gene: TRBV5-1
CDR3 DNA: TGCGCCAGCAGCCCCCGCCGGGGGGGAGGTTCACCCCTCCACTTT
CDR3 protein: CASSPRRGGGSPLHF

J gene: TRBJ1-3
CDR3 length: 15
clone size: few
D gene: TRBD1
V gene: TRBV5-1
CDR3 DNA: TGCGCCAGCAGCTACGGGACAGGGGAAGGAAACACCATATATTTT
CDR3 protein: CASSYGTGEGNTIYF